This T cell receptor (beta chain) was obtained from a study of T cell responses to AZD1222 COVID-19 vaccine. V lost 1 base, J lost 3 bases, and 6 bases lay in between. The CDR3 spans 13 residues. The assay was immunoSEQ multiplex PCR, and TCRdb's table has in-frame clones only and misses some. The sample contains 75,000 to 100,000 clones, 80% to 90% of which appear only once. This sequence joins TRBV12-3 or TRBV12-4 and TRBJ1-1; possibly TRBD1 for D (5 bases). The material was peripheral blood, obtained on day 0 of AZD1222 vaccination. The source is an adult in good health. The CDR3 reads CASSLVGDTEAFF. The CDR3, as DNA: TGTGCCAGCAGTTTAGTGGGGGACACTGAAGCTTTCTTT.